This T cell receptor (beta chain) was documented in a study of shared clonotypes between healthy human individuals (dated by TCRdb to about 2020). Regarding the study in general: A few men and a couple of women, aged 18 to 49 years, made up the cohort. For each donor, CD4 naive and CD4 memory were each given three plates, CD8 naive was given two plates, and CD8 memory was given one plate. To estimate repertoire size and how much clonotype sharing occurs between individuals, the study deeply sequenced the blood TCR repertoires of roughly 5 healthy adults. To increase sequencing depth and limit assay-specific biases, different laboratories used diverse techniques to prepare libraries and sequence TCR repertoires. Per donor, leukapheresis produced somewhere between about 0.9 and 9.5 billion PBMCs. Broad study findings and their caveats: Because the study included a small number of donors, the genetic and exposure-history diversity represented was limited. Higher generation probabilities were observed for clonotypes shared by all four sorted-subset donors than for non-shared clonotypes. Sampling was limited to blood, and TCR repertoires in tissue likely differ from TCR repertoires in blood. Incomplete sequencing was indicated by rarefaction of sorted-subset datasets, despite the large sequencing depth. Larger estimated clonotype richness was generally found for naive subsets than for memory subsets. Across a handful of donors, about 5% of naive CD4, more than 3% of naive CD8, under 2.5% of memory CD4, and approximately 0.4% of memory CD8 clonotypes were shared. Pairwise subsampling led to the expectation that sequencing depth would affect the degree of clonotype sharing among donors.

The CDR3 covers 15 residues, taking in both the cysteine and the phenylalanine. Only the CDR3 part of the read is kept: 45 bases, read in frame from the first base. CDR1 and CDR2, per the germline V gene, are MDHEN and SYDVKM. V loses 11 bases, J loses 4 bases, and the germline ends lie 24 bases apart. Donors were healthy HIV-negative adults with no recently reported acute infections or vaccinations. All donors were Caucasian adults living in Nashville, Tennessee, USA. CD4+ T cells were enriched by magnetic negative selection; naive cells were then positively selected on CD45RA, and the negative fraction formed the memory subset. Blood was collected by leukapheresis, and PBMCs were isolated by Ficoll-Histopaque density gradient centrifugation and then cryopreserved in liquid nitrogen vapor phase. Purity and quantity of every magnetically sorted T cell population were checked by analytical flow cytometry. Genomic DNA was isolated from each sorted fraction and quantified by UV absorbance on a Nanodrop 2000c.

Using the deep immunoSEQ assay, TCR CDR3 regions were amplified from genomic DNA by multiplex PCR. For each cell subset, the extracted genomic DNA was distributed evenly across all wells of several immunoSEQ 96-well plates, and each plate served as one replicate. Each replicate PCR for sorted subsets received about 0.2 ug genomic DNA, equal to tens of thousands of T cell genomes. Purified libraries were quantified with a Qubit 3.0 fluorometer, sized on a Bioanalyzer 2100, and re-quantified with the KAPA Library Quantification kit. Every immunoSEQ 96-well plate was sequenced on a separate single-read 150-cycle Illumina NextSeq 550 flow cell. For the original study's pipeline: The immunoSEQ output contained only junctional sequences without quality scores, so filtering could not match that applied to full-length reads. Sequences were annotated with PyIR, a Python wrapper for IgBLAST v1.9, using IMGT germline references to assign V/J genes and CDR3. Any read was removed if the V/J assignment was weak (E-value above 1e-6), the CDR3 was missing, or the read contained stop codons, out-of-frame junctions, or ambiguous translated residues. V3J clonotypes were defined as sequences sharing the same inferred V gene, J gene, and CDR3 amino acid sequence. Percentage overlap between repertoires was computed as shared unique clonotypes divided by the size of the smaller repertoire. Richness of each repertoire was evaluated using RTK rarefaction, the Chao1 estimator, and Recon v2.1 estimates of unobserved clonotypes. OLGA was used to compute generation probabilities for all TCRbeta clonotypes that the gDNA method yielded from a handful of donors. Held by TCRdb, this immuneACCESS table contains in-frame sequences only and omits some clones. Under half of the omission traces to an unresolved V gene where checked; the cause of the rest is unknown. The D gene and trimming were derived from the DNA, and the V and J assignments and clone size from that table. Recorded for this sample are approximately 700,000 clones; around 73% of them occurred a single time. The ten largest make up around 2% of the sample.

As concerns this clone: Its target antigen remains unknown. The record has no base qualities; no much larger clone is one base away.

Sequencing was performed on memory CD4+ T cells sorted from blood. Reading the label with the study, this specimen's cell subset or site is: CD45RA-negative fraction. The V and J segments used are TRBV28 and TRBJ2-7; TRBD1 is a weak D gene call, 6 bases matching. This clonotype originated in a woman aged 30 to 39 in good health. The CDR3 region reads CAAGESGTPWYEQYF. The nucleotide sequence is TGTGCCGCTGGTGAGTCCGGGACACCTTGGTACGAGCAGTACTTC.